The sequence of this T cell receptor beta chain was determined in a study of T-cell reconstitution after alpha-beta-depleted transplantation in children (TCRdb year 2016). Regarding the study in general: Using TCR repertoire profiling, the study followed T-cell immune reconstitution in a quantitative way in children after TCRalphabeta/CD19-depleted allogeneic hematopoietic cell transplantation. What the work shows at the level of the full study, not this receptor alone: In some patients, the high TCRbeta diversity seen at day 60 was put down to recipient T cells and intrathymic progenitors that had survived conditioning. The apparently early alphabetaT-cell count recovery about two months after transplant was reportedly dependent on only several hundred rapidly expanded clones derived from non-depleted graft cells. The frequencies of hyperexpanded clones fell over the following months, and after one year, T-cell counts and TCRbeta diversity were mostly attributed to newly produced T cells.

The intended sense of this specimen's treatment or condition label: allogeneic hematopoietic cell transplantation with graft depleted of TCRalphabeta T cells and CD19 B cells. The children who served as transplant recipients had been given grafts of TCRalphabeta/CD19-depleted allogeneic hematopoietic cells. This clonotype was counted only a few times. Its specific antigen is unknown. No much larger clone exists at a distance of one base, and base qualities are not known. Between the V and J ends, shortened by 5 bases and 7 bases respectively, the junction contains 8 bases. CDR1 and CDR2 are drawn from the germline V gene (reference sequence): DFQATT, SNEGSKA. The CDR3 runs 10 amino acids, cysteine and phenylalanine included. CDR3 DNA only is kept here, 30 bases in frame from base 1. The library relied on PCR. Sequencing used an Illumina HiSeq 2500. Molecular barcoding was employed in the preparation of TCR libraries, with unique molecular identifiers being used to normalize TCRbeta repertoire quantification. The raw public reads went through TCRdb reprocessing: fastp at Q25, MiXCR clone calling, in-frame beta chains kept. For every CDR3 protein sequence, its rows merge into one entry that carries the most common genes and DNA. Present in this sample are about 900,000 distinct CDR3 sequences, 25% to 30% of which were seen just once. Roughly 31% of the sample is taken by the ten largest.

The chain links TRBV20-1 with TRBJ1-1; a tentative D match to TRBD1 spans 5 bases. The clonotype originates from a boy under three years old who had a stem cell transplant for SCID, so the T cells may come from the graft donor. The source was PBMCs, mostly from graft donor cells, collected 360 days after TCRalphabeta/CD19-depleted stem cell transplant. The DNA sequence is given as TGCAGTGCTCCGCAGGGTGAAGCTTTCTTT. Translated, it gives CSAPQGEAFF.